A single sample is the source of the 4 T cell receptor delta chains below, sequenced in a study of gamma-delta T cells after stem cell transplantation. TCRdb re-analyzed the RT-PCR reads via CATT. This repertoire shows about 540 delta-chain clones, about 10% found once; its top ten account for approximately 57%. The material sequenced was gamma-delta T cells. The receptors derive from a human donor. It is not recorded whose cells these are; they may come from a transplant donor.

This clone is medium-sized by share. This is likely an artifact of a read error, given a far larger clone one base away. Other DNA sequences from this sample encode an identical CDR3 as well. The V call is TRDV2, the J call TRDJ1, with 8 bases identical to TRDD3. The length of the CDR3 is 18 residues. CDR1 and CDR2 (germline): GEAIGNYY, EKD. CDR3 nucleotides: TGCGCCTGTGACACCGTAACTGGGGGGCCACCTTACACCGATAAACTCATCTTT. Its protein product is CACDTVTGGPPYTDKLIF.

The chain carries TRDV2 and TRDJ1; 10 bases line up with TRDD3. The CDR3 runs to 18 residues. Germline assignment: CDR1 GEAIGNYY and CDR2 EKD. The ends lost 1 base at V and 3 bases at J; junction bases unmatched: 13. The CDR3, as DNA: TGTGCCTGTGACACAGTGGGGCCGGGGGGATACGGTTCCGATAAACTCATCTTT. The encoded protein is CACDTVGPGGYGSDKLIF.

This clone is medium-sized within its sample. The rearrangement joins TRDV2 to TRDJ1; 11 bases align to TRDD3. Germline-derived CDR1 and CDR2 are GEAIGNYY and EKD. The length of the CDR3 is 17 residues. Losses at the gene ends were 5 bases for V and 3 bases for J; bases not matched to a gene: 13. This chain's CDR3 is CACGLLGDMGAADKLIF. CDR3 nucleotide sequence: TGTGCCTGTGGCTTACTGGGGGATATGGGGGCAGCCGATAAACTCATCTTT.

This clone is labeled as hyperexpanded. This sample includes further DNA sequences coding for the same CDR3. The rearrangement joins TRDV2 to TRDJ3, with 7 positions matching TRDD3. The V gene's germline CDR1 is GEAIGNYY and CDR2 EKD. Unmatched junction bases numbered 11, after V lost 4 bases and J lost 6 bases. CDR3 size: 17 residues. DNA of the CDR3: TGTGCCTGTGAGAGACTGGGGAACCCTACGGACACCCGACAGATGTTTTTC. Its translation: CACERLGNPTDTRQMFF.